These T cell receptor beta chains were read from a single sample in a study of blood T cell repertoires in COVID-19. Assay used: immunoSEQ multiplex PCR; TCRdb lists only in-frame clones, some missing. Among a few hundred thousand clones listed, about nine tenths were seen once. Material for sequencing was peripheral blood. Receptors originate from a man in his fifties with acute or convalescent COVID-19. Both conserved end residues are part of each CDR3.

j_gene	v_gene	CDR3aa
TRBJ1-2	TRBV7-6	CASSLGQGENYGYTF
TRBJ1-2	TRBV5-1	CASSLNPGQGDFNYGYTF
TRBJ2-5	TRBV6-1	CASSELGLVGETQYF
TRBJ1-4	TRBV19	CASSEGTANEKLFF
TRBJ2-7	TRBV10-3	CAINGENSYEQYF
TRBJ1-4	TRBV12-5	CASGLQGVREKLFF
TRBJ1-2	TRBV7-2	CASSHLSRGYTF
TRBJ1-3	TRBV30	CAWKTTGGYSGNTIYF
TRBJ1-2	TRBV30	CALSRGATGGYTF
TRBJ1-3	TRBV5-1	CASSLLNRWFGNTIYF
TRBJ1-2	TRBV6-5	CASSRTDRADYGYTF
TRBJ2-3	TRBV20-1	CSASWAGGTDTQYF
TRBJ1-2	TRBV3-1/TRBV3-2	CASSPTRATQGAGGYTF
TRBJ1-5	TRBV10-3	CAPVGGDSRCQPQHF
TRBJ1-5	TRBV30	CAWSVRSNQPQHF
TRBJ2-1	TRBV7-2	CASSPALAGTSYNEQFF
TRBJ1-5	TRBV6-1	CASSEDYRANQPQHF
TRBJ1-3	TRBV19	CATWGRIQSGNTIYF
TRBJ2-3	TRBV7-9	CASSLGGGAADTQYF
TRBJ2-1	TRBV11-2	CASSLATGDNEQFF
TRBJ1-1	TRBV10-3	CATKEQGTITEAFF
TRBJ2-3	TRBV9	CASSRVAGGSDTQYF
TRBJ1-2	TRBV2	CASSVASPGGYTF
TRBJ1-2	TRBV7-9	CASSRRQAEGSYTF
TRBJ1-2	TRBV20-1	CSLGGAGGYTF
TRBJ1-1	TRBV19	CASNPGWDRGPETEAFF
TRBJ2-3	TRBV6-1	CASSDQGTATDTQYF
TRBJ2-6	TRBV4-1	CASSQVVLSGANVLTF
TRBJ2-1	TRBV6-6	CASSYGGGWNEQFF
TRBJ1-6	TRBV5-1	CASSSGTGGYGSPLHF
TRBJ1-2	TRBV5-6	CASSLGQGLRDGYTF
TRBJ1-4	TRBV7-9	CASSPGTATNEKLFF
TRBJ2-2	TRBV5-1	CASSLSQGNTGELFF
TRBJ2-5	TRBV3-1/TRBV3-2	CASLPGGGALTQYF
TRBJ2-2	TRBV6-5	CASRFSENTGELFF
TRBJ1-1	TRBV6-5	CASSYSNRGATEAFF
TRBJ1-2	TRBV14	CASSHVTMNYGYTF
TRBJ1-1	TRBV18	CASSTGQKFNTEAFF
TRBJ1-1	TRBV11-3	CASSPKQGWAEAFF
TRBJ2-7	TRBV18	CASSPEGKSYEQYF
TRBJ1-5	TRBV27	CASTPGFSNQPQHF
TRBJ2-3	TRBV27	CASKTRLAGIGAQYF
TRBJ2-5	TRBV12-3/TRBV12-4	CASSFTSETQYF
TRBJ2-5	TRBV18	CASSPSRGRETQYF
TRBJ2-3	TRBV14	CASSRGGSTDTQYF
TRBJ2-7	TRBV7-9	CASSLAGRPDSSYEQYF
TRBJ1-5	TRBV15	CATSRGGVGSNQPQHF
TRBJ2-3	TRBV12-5	CASGLSGASDTQYF
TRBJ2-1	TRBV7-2	CASSFLAGPYNEQFF
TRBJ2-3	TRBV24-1	CATSDSLPTSGGTDTQYF